Below are 21 T cell receptor beta chains sequenced from a single sample in a study of blood T cell repertoires in COVID-19 (dated by TCRdb to about 2020). The library was produced with the immunoSEQ multiplex PCR assay. Drawn from immuneACCESS, this table holds only the in-frame rearrangements with V and J called that TCRdb kept. Clones are partly lost; checked studies trace under half to an unresolved V gene and leave the rest unexplained. The sample data list 60,000 to 75,000 clones, and approximately 79% of these were observed just once. The ten largest account for around 27% of the sample. What was sequenced was peripheral blood. Receptor source: a man in his fifties or sixties with active or convalescent COVID-19.

This chain connects TRBV19 to TRBJ1-2, with TRBD1 matching 10 bases. The CDR3 spans 14 residues. Germline lookup yields CDR1 LNHDA and CDR2 SQIVND (reference sequence). V was pared by 4 bases and J by 6 bases, with 5 bases of the junction left unmatched. The CDR3 loop reads CASSKDRGLDGYTF. In DNA, the CDR3 is TGTGCCAGTAGTAAAGACAGGGGGCTGGATGGCTACACCTTC.

This rearrangement joins TRBV6-2 or TRBV6-3 to TRBJ1-1; no clear D. The CDR3 is 14 residues long. Per the germline V gene, CDR1 is MNHEY and CDR2 is SVGEGT. V lost 6 bases and J lost 1, with 12 bases in between. The CDR3 loop is CASSPPPENTEAFF. The CDR3 DNA reads as TGTGCCAGCAGCCCCCCCCCAGAGAACACTGAAGCTTTCTTT.

This chain connects TRBV29-1 to TRBJ2-7, with TRBD1 matching over 8 bases. Germline values: CDR1 SQVTM, CDR2 ANQGSEA. The CDR3 runs to 11 residues. Trimming took 3 bases from V and 6 from J; bases not matched to a gene: 1. CDR3 sequence: CSVETGVEQYF. The CDR3 DNA reads as TGCAGCGTTGAGACAGGGGTCGAGCAGTACTTC.

The rearrangement links TRBV6-2 or TRBV6-3 to TRBJ2-3; 7 nucleotides align to TRBD2. The germline CDR1 and CDR2 sequences are MNHEY and SVGEGT. Trimming took 3 bases from V and 0 from J; bases not matched to a gene: 6. This CDR3 spans 16 amino acids. CDR3 bases: TGTGCCAGCAGTTATTCCAGCGGGGAAAGCACAGATACGCAGTATTTT. Protein product: CASSYSSGESTDTQYF.

V gene TRBV3-1 (or the pseudogene TRBV3-2) combines with J gene TRBJ2-2; maybe TRBD2 (6 bases). CDR1 is LGHDT, CDR2 YNNKEL, per germline (reference sequence). V lost 1 base, J lost 3 bases, and 6 bases lay in between. The CDR3 contains 14 residues. CDR3 protein: CASSQGGDTGELFF. CDR3 coding DNA: TGTGCCAGCAGCCAAGGGGGGGACACCGGGGAGCTGTTTTTT.

The chain is built from TRBV5-1 and TRBJ1-6; 7 positions agree with TRBD1. Trimming took 4 bases from V and 6 from J; bases not matched to a gene: 7. The CDR3 totals 15 residues. CDR1 is SGHRS and CDR2 is YFSETQ in the germline V gene. DNA for the CDR3: TGCGCCAGCAGCGTGACCGACAGGGCTAATTCACCCCTCCACTTT. Translating it yields CASSVTDRANSPLHF.

The chain is built from TRBV5-4 and TRBJ2-1; the D gene is possibly TRBD1 (5 bases). The germline gives CDR1 SGHNT, CDR2 YYREEE (reference sequence). This CDR3 region has 13 residues. V lost 3 bases to trimming and J lost 4 bases, with 8 bases between them. Here the CDR3 reads CASSSQEYNEQFF. DNA for the CDR3: TGTGCCAGCAGCTCACAGGAGTACAATGAGCAGTTCTTC.

The chain links TRBV29-1 to TRBJ2-2; D remains ambiguous. Germline V lookup: CDR1 SQVTM, CDR2 ANQGSEA. The CDR3 runs 13 residues. V lost 7 bases to trimming and J lost 8 bases, with 17 bases between them. The CDR3 nucleotides are TGCAGCGCCACCTATCTTACGTCGGGGGAGCTGTTTTTT. Its translation: CSATYLTSGELFF.

The CDR3 spells CASSIATGDNQPQHF. In DNA, the CDR3 is TGTGCCAGTAGTATCGCGACAGGGGATAATCAGCCCCAGCATTTT. The chain couples TRBV19 to TRBJ1-5; 8 bases match TRBD1. The CDR3 sequence is 15 residues long. With 3 bases clipped from V and 4 bases from J, the junction kept 5 bases outside the gene matches. Germline CDR1 is LNHDA and CDR2 is SQIVND (reference sequence).

V is TRBV5-1 and J is TRBJ2-7, with 9 nucleotides matching TRBD1. From germline, CDR1 is SGHRS and CDR2 YFSETQ. Trimming took 0 bases from V and 2 from J; bases not matched to a gene: 3. This CDR3 region has 15 residues. The CDR3 sequence is CASSLGQGGPYEQYF. For the CDR3, the DNA is TGCGCCAGCAGCTTGGGACAGGGGGGACCCTACGAGCAGTACTTC.

Points on this clone: The junction departs from germline at one end; a sequencing error may be responsible. V and J are TRBV5-1 and TRBJ2-2, with 7 positions matching TRBD1. The CDR3 totals 12 residues. The V gene's germline CDR1 is SGHRS and CDR2 YFSETQ. The CDR3 nucleotides are TGCGCCAGCAGCTTGGTGGGACAGATCCGCCTTTTT. It translates to CASSLVGQIRLF.

The chain employs TRBV3-1 (or the pseudogene TRBV3-2) and TRBJ1-4; TRBD1 matches 10 bases. The CDR3 loop spans 14 amino acids. Per germline, CDR1 LGHDT and CDR2 YNNKEL (reference sequence). With V trimmed by 2 bases and J by 8 bases, 2 bases remained unmatched. This CDR3 reads CASSQSDRGEKLFF. CDR3 DNA sequence: TGTGCCAGCAGCCAATCGGACAGGGGGGAAAAACTGTTTTTT.

The chain recombines TRBV28 with TRBJ1-1; TRBD1 matches at 7 bases. The V gene end was trimmed by 6 bases and the J gene end by 3 bases; junction bases not matched to a gene: 4. Germline assignment: CDR1 MDHEN and CDR2 SYDVKM. The CDR3 has 13 amino acids. The CDR3 reads CASRIQGHTEAFF. DNA of the CDR3: TGTGCCAGCAGAATACAGGGGCACACTGAAGCTTTCTTT. The variable domain in full, with the rest retrieved from reference TRBV28 and TRBJ1-1, is DVKVTQSSRYLVKRTGEKVFLECVQDMDHENMFWYRQDPGLGLRLIYFSYDVKMKEKGDIPEGYSVSREKKERFSLILESASTNQTSMYLCASRIQGHTEAFFGQGTRLTVV.

This clone is a singleton in its sample. V gene TRBV6-5 combines with J gene TRBJ1-1, with no clear D. This CDR3 has 12 residues. Germline V lookup: CDR1 MNHEY, CDR2 SVGAGI. V lost 8 bases, J lost 1 base, and 8 bases lay in between. The CDR3 DNA reads TGTGCCAGCTCACGAGGGAACACTGAAGCTTTCTTT. Its translation is CASSRGNTEAFF.

The chain couples TRBV27 to TRBJ1-2; 12 bases map to TRBD1. V lost 5 bases to trimming and J lost 5 bases; unmatched junction nucleotides: 12. Germline V gene sequence: CDR1 MNHEY, CDR2 SMNVEV (reference sequence). This CDR3 has 17 residues. The CDR3 loop reads CASSKGQGAMLGYGYTF. In DNA, the CDR3 is TGTGCCAGCAGTAAGGGACAGGGGGCTATGTTGGGGTATGGCTACACCTTC.

The chain is built from TRBV5-1 and TRBJ2-3, with 7 bases aligning to TRBD1. CDR3 size: 15 residues. V shed 4 bases, J shed 1 base, and the junction held 6 bases outside the gene matches. Germline CDR1 SGHRS, CDR2 YFSETQ. Here the CDR3 reads CASSNDRAGTDTQYF. CDR3 in DNA: TGCGCCAGCAGCAACGACAGGGCGGGCACAGATACGCAGTATTTT.

This sequence joins TRBV29-1 and TRBJ1-5; no definite D call. The germline V gene encodes CDR1 SQVTM and CDR2 ANQGSEA. The CDR3 sequence is 12 residues long. Trimming stripped 7 bases from V and 13 bases from J, with 20 bases between. CDR3 region: CSAGISLIHQHF. In DNA, the CDR3 is TGCAGCGCCGGCATCTCACTAATCCATCAGCATTTT.

The chain joins TRBV27 to TRBJ1-1; 7 bases are a match to TRBD1. Germline CDR1 and CDR2: MNHEY and SMNVEV (reference sequence). V shed 6 bases and J 3 bases; nucleotides not matched to a gene: 7. This CDR3 comprises 14 residues. The CDR3 loop is CASSPYQGDTEAFF. Here the CDR3 DNA reads TGTGCCAGCAGCCCTTACCAGGGGGACACTGAAGCTTTCTTT.

The chain has TRBV5-1 and TRBJ2-5, with D possibly being TRBD2 (6 bases). CDR1 and CDR2 (germline): SGHRS, YFSETQ. The CDR3 length is 13 residues. The V and J ends lost 4 bases and 2 bases respectively, with 9 bases between them. CDR3 region: CASSPGTQETQYF. DNA of the CDR3: TGCGCCAGCAGCCCCGGGACTCAAGAGACCCAGTACTTC.

This rearrangement joins TRBV5-4 to TRBJ1-3, with D perhaps TRBD1 (6 bases). Trimming stripped 0 bases from V and 0 bases from J, with 10 bases between. The CDR3 spans 16 residues. Germline V gene lookup returns CDR1 SGHNT and CDR2 YYREEE (reference sequence). This chain's CDR3 is CASSLGRQDSGNTIYF. CDR3 coding DNA: TGTGCCAGCAGCTTGGGAAGACAGGACTCTGGAAACACCATATATTTT.

The chain joins TRBV2 to TRBJ1-5; TRBD1 aligns across 7 bases. The CDR3 sequence is 15 residues long. Germline CDR1 reads SNHLY; CDR2 reads FYNNEI. Trimming cost V 8 bases and J 0 bases; bases outside gene matches: 7. DNA of the CDR3: TGTGCCAGCTTGGACAGGAGGAATAGCAATCAGCCCCAGCATTTT. Residues: CASLDRRNSNQPQHF.